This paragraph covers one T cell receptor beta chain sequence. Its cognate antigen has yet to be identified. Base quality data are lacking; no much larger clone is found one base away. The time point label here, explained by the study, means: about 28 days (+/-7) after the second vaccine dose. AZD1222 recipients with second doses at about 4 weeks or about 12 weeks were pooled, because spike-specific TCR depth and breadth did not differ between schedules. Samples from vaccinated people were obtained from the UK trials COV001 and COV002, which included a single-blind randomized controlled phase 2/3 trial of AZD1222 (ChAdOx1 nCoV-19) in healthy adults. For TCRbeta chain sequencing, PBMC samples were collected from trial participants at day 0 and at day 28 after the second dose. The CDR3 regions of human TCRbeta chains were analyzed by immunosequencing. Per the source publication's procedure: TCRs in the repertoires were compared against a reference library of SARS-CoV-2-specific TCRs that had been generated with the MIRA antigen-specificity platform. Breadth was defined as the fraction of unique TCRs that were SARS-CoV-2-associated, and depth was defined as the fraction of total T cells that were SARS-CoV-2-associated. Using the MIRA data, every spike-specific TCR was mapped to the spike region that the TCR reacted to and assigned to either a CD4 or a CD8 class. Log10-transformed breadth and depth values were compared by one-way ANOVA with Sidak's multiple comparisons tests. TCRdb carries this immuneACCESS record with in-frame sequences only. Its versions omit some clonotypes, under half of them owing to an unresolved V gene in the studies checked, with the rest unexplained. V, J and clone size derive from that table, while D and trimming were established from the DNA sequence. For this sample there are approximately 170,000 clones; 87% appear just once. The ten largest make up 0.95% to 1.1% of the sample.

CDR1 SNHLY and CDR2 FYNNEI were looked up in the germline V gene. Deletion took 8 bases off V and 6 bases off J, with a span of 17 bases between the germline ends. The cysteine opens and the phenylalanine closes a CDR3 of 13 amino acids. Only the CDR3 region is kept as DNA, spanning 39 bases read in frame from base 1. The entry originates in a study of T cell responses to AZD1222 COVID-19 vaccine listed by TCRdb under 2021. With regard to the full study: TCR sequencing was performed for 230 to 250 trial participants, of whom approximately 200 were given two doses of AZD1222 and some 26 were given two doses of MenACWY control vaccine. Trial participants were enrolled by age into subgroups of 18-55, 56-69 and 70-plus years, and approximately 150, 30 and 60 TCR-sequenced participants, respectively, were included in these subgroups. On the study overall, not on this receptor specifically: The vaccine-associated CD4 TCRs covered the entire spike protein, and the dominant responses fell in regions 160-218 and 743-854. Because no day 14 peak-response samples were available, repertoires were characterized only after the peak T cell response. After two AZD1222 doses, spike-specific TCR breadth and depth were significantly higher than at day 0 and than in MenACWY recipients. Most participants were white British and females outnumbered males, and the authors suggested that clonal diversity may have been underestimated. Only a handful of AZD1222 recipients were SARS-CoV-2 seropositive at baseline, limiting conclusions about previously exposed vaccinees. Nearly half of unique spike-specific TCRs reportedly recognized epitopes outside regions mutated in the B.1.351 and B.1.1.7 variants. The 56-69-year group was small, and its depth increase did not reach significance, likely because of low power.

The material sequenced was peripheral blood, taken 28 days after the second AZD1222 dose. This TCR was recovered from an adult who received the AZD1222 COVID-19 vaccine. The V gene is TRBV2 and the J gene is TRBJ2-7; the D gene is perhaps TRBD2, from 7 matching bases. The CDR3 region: CASATGRVLEQYF. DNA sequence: TGTGCCAGCGCCACAGGGAGGGTCCTCGAGCAGTACTTC.